This T cell receptor (beta chain) was recovered during a study of cytomegalovirus exposure and HLA in healthy donors. Overall study results and limits: The study designated roughly 160 TCR beta chains cytomegalovirus-associated.

The CDR3 loop spans 17 amino acids. Trimming took 4 bases from V and 1 from J; bases not matched to a gene: 9. In germline, CDR1 is LNHDA, CDR2 SQIVND (reference sequence). Remarks on this clone: Its antigen is unidentified.

The data were produced by immunoSEQ multiplex PCR, yet TCRdb's version contains in-frame clones alone and is incomplete. This sample has about 240,000 clones, with just under 90% found just once. Sequencing was performed on PBMCs. The TCR was taken from a man in his late teens or twenties in good health and CMV-seronegative. This chain uses TRBV19 with TRBJ2-3; TRBD1 aligns across 9 bases. DNA for the CDR3: TGTGCCAGTAGTAGGGACAGGGAAGGTTACGGCACAGATACGCAGTATTTT. Protein product: CASSRDREGYGTDTQYF.